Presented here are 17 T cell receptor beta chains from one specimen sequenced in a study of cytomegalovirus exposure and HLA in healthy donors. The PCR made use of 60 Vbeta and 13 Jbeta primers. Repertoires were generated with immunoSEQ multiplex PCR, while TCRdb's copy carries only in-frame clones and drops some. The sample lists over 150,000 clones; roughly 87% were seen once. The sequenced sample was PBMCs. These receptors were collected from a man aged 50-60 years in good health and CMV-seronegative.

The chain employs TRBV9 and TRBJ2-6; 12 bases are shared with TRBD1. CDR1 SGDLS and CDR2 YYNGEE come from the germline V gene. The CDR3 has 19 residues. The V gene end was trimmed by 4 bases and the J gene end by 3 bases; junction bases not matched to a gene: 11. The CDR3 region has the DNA TGTGCCAGCAGCCCCCAGGGGACAGGGGGCTTACGTGGGGCCAACGTCCTGACTTTC. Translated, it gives CASSPQGTGGLRGANVLTF.

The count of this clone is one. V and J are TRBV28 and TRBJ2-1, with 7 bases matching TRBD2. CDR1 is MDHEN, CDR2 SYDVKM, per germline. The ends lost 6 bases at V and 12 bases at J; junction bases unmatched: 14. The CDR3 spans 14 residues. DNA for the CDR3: TGTGCCAGCAGCCCTGCGGGGGTTTACGTAAGGCAGTTCTTC. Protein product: CASSPAGVYVRQFF.

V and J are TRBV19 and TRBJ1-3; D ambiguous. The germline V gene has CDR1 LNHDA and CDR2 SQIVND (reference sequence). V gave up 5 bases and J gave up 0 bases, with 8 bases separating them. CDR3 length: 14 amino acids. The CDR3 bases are TGTGCCAGTAGTCCGTCCCTCTCTGGAAACACCATATATTTT. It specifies CASSPSLSGNTIYF.

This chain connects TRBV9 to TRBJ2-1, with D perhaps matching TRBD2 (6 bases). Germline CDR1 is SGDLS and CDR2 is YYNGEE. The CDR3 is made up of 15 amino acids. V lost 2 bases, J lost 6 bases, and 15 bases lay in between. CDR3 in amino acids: CASSVIGLSVNEQFF. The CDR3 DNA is TGTGCCAGCAGCGTTATTGGACTATCGGTCAATGAGCAGTTCTTC.

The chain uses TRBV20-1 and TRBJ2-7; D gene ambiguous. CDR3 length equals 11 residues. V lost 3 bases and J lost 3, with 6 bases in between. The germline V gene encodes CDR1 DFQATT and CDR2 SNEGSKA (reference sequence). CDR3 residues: CSASSGYEQYF. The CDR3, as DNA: TGCAGTGCTAGTTCGGGCTACGAGCAGTACTTC.

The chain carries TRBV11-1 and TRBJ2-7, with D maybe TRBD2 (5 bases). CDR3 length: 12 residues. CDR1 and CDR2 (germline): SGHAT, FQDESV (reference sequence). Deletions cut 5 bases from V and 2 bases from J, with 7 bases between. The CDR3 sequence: CASSPTTYEQYF. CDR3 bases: TGTGCCAGCAGCCCGACTACCTACGAGCAGTACTTC.

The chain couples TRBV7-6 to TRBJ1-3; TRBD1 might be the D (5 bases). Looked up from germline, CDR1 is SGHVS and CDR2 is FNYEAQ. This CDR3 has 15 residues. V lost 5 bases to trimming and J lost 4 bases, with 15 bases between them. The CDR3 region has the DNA TGTGCCAGCAGCCGGGTCGGAGGGACGGGAAACACCATATATTTT. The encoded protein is CASSRVGGTGNTIYF.

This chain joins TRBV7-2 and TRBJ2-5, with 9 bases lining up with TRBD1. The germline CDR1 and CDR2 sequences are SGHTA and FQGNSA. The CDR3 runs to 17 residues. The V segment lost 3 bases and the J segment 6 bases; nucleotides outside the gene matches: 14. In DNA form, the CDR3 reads TGTGCCAGCAGCTTTTGGGCTTCCAGAGGACAGGGGAAGACCCAGTACTTC. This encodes CASSFWASRGQGKTQYF.

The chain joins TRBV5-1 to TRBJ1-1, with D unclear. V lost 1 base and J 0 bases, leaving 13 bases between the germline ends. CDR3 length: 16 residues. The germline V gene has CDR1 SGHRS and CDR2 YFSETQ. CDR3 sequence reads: CASSLFFHGMNTEAFF. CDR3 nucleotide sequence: TGCGCCAGCAGCTTGTTTTTCCACGGTATGAACACTGAAGCTTTCTTT.

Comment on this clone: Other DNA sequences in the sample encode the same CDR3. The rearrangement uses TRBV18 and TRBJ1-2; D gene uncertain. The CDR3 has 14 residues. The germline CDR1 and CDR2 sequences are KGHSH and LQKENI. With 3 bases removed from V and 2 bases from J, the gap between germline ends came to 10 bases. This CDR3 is CASSPDTSNYGYTF. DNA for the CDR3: TGTGCCAGCTCACCTGACACTTCGAACTATGGCTACACCTTC. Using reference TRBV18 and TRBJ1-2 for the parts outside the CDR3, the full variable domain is NAGVMQNPRHLVRRRGQEARLRCSPMKGHSHVYWYRQLPEEGLKFMVYLQKENIIDESGMPKERFSAEFPKEGPSILRIQQVVRGDSAAYFCASSPDTSNYGYTFGSGTRLTVV.

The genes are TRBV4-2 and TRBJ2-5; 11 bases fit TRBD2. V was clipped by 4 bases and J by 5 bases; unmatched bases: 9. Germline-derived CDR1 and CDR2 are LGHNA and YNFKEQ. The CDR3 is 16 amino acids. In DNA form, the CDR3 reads TGTGCCAGCAGCCTAAGTAGCGGGGGGGCTCGGGAGACCCAGTACTTC. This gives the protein CASSLSSGGARETQYF.

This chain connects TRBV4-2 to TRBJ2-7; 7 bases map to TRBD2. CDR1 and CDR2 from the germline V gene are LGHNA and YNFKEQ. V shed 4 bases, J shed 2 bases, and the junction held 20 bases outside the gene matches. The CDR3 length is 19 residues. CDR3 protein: CASSRVGARGTITTYEQYF. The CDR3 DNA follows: TGTGCCAGCAGCCGCGTTGGGGCCCGCGGGACTATCACAACCTACGAGCAGTACTTC.

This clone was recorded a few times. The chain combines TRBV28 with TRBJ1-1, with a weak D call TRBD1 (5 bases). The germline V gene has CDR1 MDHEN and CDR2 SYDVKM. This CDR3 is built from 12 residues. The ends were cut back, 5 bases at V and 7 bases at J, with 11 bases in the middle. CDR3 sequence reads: CASSERGDEAFF. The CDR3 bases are TGTGCCAGCAGTGAACGGGGGGATGAAGCTTTCTTT.

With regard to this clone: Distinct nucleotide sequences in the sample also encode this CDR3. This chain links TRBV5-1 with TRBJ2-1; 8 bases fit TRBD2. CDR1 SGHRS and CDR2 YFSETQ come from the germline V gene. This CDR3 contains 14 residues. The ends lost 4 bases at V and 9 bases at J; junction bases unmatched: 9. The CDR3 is CASSLGLAGGEQFF. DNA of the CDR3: TGCGCCAGCAGCCTCGGACTAGCTGGTGGTGAGCAGTTCTTC.

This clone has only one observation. CDR3 protein: CASSLLSSGANVLTF. Written as DNA, the CDR3 is TGTGCCAGCAGCCTTCTTAGCTCTGGGGCCAACGTCCTGACTTTC. The chain employs TRBV27 and TRBJ2-6; D remains ambiguous. V was shortened by 6 bases and J by 0 bases, with 9 bases between the two germline ends. The CDR3 covers 15 residues. Germline V gives CDR1 MNHEY, CDR2 SMNVEV (reference sequence). The whole variable domain, remainder taken from reference TRBV27 and TRBJ2-6, is EAQVTQNPRYLITVTGKKLTVTCSQNMNHEYMSWYRQDPGLGLRQIYYSMNVEVTDKGDVPEGYKVSRKEKRNFPLILESPSPNQTSLYFCASSLLSSGANVLTFGAGSRLTVL.

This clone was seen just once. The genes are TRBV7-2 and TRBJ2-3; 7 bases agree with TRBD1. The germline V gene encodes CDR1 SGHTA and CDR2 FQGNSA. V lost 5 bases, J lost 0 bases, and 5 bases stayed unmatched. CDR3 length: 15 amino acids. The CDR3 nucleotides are TGTGCCAGCAGCCATCGACAGGGTAGCACAGATACGCAGTATTTT. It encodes CASSHRQGSTDTQYF.

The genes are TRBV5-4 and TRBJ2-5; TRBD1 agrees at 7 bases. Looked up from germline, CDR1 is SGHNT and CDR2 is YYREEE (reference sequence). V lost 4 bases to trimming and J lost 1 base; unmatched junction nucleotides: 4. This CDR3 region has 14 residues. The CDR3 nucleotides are TGTGCCAGCAGCATGGGACAGAGCCAAGAGACCCAGTACTTC. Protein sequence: CASSMGQSQETQYF.